Described below is a single T cell receptor (beta chain) sequence and its context. The antigen is unknown. Measured with immunoSEQ multiplex PCR; TCRdb has only the in-frame clones, and not every one. The table includes 150,000 or so clones, roughly nine tenths detected once. This record comes from a study of T cell responses to AZD1222 COVID-19 vaccine. Findings and limits, study-wide: Spike-specific TCR repertoires showed rising breadth and depth after two AZD1222 doses. Mapped onto spike, vaccine-associated CD4 TCRs spanned it and were dominant at 160-218 and 743-854. Repertoires were obtained solely post-peak T cell response. Most donors were white British, females outnumbered males, and clonal diversity was possibly underestimated.

The CDR3 has 14 amino acids. V dropped 6 bases and J dropped 5 bases, with 13 bases sitting between them. Looked up from germline, CDR1 is MNHEY and CDR2 is SVGAGI. The chain is built from TRBV6-5 and TRBJ1-4, with a possible D match to TRBD1 (5 bases). The receptor was isolated from an adult who received the AZD1222 COVID-19 vaccine. The specimen was peripheral blood, collected 28 days after the second AZD1222 dose. CDR3 loop: CASSRQWGNEKLFF. The CDR3 DNA reads as TGTGCCAGCAGCCGACAGTGGGGCAATGAAAAACTGTTTTTT.